This TCR beta chain was recovered during a study of cytomegalovirus exposure and HLA in healthy donors. Primers: 60 Vbeta forward and 13 Jbeta reverse. Data came from immunoSEQ multiplex PCR; TCRdb stores just in-frame clones and leaves some out. The clone table shows tens of thousands of clones, with the ten largest holding 1.9%. The CDR3 contains 13 residues. Study-wide results and caveats: Among the sequence variants, a highly shared cluster was likely an artifact of sequencing. Most TCR sequences proved rare, with some public TCRs found in many donors. Some TCR beta chains (roughly 160 of them) were listed as cytomegalovirus-associated.

A note on this clone: Its antigen is unknown.

The specimen was PBMCs. The clonotype originates from a woman in her 40s in good health and CMV-seropositive. This rearrangement joins TRBV21-1 to TRBJ1-2; the D call TRBD1 from the table was never checked on the DNA. TRBV21-1 is a known pseudogene. The CDR3 loop reads CASSSQGENGYTF. CDR3 bases: TGTGCCAGCAGCAGCCAGGGGGAGAATGGCTACACCTTC.